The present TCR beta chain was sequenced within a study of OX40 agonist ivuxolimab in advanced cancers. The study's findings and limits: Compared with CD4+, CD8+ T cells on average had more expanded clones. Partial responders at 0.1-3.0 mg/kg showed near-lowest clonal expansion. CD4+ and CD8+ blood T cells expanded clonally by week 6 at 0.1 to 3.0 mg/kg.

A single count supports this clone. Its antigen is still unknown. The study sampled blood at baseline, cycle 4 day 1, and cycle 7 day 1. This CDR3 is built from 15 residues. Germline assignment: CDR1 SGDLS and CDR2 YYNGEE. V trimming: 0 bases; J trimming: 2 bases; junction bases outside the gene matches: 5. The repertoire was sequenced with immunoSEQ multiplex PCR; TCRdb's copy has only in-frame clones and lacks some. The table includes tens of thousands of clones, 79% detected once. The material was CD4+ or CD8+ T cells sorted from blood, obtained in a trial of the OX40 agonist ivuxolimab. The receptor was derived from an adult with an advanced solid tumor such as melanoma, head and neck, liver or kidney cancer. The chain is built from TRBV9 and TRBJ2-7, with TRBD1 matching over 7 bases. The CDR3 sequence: CASSVATGQPYEQYF. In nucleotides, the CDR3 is TGTGCCAGCAGCGTAGCTACGGGACAGCCCTACGAGCAGTACTTC.